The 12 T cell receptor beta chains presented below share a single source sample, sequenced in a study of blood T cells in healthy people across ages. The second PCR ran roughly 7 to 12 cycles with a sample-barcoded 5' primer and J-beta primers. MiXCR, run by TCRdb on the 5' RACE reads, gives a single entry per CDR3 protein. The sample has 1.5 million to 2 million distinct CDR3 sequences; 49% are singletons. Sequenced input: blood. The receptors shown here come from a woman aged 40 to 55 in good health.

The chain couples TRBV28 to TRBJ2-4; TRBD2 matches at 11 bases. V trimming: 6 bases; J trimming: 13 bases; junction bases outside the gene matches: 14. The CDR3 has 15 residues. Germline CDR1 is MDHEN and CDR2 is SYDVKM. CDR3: CASSPGTSGVREQYF. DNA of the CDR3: TGTGCCAGCAGCCCCGGGACTAGCGGTGTGAGGGAGCAGTACTTC.

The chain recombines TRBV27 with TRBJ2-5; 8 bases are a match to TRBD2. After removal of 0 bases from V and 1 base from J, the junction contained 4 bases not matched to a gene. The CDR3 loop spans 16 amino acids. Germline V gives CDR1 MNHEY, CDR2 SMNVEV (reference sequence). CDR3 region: CASSLSAGGIQETQYF. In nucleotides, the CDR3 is TGTGCCAGCAGTTTATCCGCGGGGGGTATCCAAGAGACCCAGTACTTC.

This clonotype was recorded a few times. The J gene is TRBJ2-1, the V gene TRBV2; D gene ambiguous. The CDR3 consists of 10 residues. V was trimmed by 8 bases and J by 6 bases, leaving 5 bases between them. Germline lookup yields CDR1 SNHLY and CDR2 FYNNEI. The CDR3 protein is CASAGNEQFF. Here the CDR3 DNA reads TGTGCCAGCGCTGGCAATGAGCAGTTCTTC.

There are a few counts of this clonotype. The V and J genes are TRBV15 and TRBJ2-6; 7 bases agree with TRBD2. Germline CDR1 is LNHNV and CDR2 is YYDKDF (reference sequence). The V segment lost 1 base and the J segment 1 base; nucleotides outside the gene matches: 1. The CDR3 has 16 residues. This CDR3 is CATSRAGGSGANVLTF. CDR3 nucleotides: TGTGCCACCAGCAGAGCGGGAGGTTCTGGGGCCAACGTCCTGACTTTC.

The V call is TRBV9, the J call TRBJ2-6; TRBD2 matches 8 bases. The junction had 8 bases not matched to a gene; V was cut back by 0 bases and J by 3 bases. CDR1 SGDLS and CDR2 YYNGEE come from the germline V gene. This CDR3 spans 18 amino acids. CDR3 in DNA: TGTGCCAGCAGCGTAGGAGGCGCTCTAGCGGGTGGGGCCAACGTCCTGACTTTC. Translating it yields CASSVGGALAGGANVLTF.

The CDR3 DNA is TGCAGTGCTAGTTACGGGAACCGTTGGCCCTCCAATGAGCAGTTCTTC. This codes for CSASYGNRWPSNEQFF. This chain uses TRBV20-1 with TRBJ2-1; D is perhaps TRBD2 (5 bases). The CDR3 is 16 residues long. The germline V and J ends were trimmed by 3 bases and 6 bases, with 21 bases remaining between them. In germline, CDR1 is DFQATT, CDR2 SNEGSKA (reference sequence).

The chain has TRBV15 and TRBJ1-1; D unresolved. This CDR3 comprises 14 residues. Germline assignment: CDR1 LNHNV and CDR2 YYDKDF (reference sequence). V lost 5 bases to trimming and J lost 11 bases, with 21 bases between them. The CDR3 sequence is CATSVSWDVGNAFF. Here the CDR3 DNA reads TGTGCCACCAGCGTTTCGTGGGATGTGGGAAACGCTTTCTTT.

CDR3 sequence reads: CASSKTGAGETQYF. The CDR3 region has the DNA TGTGCCAGCAGTAAAACAGGGGCAGGAGAGACCCAGTACTTC. The V and J genes are TRBV7-9 and TRBJ2-5; 7 bases are shared with TRBD1. Per germline, CDR1 SEHNR and CDR2 FQNEAQ (reference sequence). CDR3 size: 14 residues. With 6 bases clipped from V and 4 bases from J, the junction kept 8 bases outside the gene matches. Full variable domain (outside the CDR3, taken from reference TRBV7-9 and TRBJ2-5): DTGVSQNPRHKITKRGQNVTFRCDPISEHNRLYWYRQTLGQGPEFLTYFQNEAQLEKSRLLSDRFSAERPKGSFSTLEIQRTEQGDSAMYLCASSKTGAGETQYFGPGTRLLVL.

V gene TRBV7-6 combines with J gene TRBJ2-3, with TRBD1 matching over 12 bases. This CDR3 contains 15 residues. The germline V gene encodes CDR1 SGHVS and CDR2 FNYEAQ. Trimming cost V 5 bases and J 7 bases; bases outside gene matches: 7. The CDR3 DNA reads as TGTGCCAGCAGCCCGGGGACAGGGGGCGCGAATACGCAGTATTTT. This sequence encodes CASSPGTGGANTQYF.

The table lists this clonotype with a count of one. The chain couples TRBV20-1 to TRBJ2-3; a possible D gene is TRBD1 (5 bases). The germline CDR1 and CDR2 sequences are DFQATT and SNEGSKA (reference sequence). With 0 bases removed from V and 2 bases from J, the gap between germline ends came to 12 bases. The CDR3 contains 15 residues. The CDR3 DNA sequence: TGCAGTGCTAGAGAACGCAGGGCTTTCACAGATACGCAGTATTTT. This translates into CSARERRAFTDTQYF.

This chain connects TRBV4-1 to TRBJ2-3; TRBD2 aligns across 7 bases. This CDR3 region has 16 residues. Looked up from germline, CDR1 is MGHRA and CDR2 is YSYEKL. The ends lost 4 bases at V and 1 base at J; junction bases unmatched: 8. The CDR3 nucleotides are TGCGCCAGCAGCCCATACTCTAGCGGTGGCACAGATACGCAGTATTTT. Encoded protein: CASSPYSSGGTDTQYF.

The CDR3 region is CASSLLQGQGARNEQFF. CDR3 sequence (DNA): TGTGCCAGCAGCTTATTGCAGGGTCAGGGGGCGCGGAATGAGCAGTTCTTC. The rearrangement joins TRBV7-9 to TRBJ2-1; 8 bases line up with TRBD1. The CDR3 sequence is 17 residues long. The J segment lost 7 bases and the V segment lost 2 bases, leaving 13 bases of the junction unmatched. Germline lookup yields CDR1 SEHNR and CDR2 FQNEAQ (reference sequence).